This TCR beta chain was documented in a study of shared clonotypes between healthy human individuals. In the study overall: Researchers assigned three CD4 naive, three CD4 memory, two CD8 naive and one CD8 memory plate to each donor.

Trimming removed 2 bases at V and 4 bases at J, with 8 bases between. Germline V CDR1 and CDR2: MDHEN, SYDVKM. This CDR3 is 13 amino acids long. Libraries were prepared by immunoSEQ multiplex PCR; TCRdb keeps only in-frame clonotypes and omits some of them. The sample includes hundreds of thousands of clones, approximately 96% of them seen just once. Naive CD8 cells were CD45RO-negative, positively selected for CCR7, excluding terminally differentiated effector memory CD45RA+ cells. With regard to this clone: What it binds is unknown.

Notes on the study in general: It was only blood that was sampled, and tissue repertoires likely differ. Sharing across four donors was highest in naive CD4 (approximately 5%) and lowest in memory CD8 (roughly 0.4%). Sorted-subset sequencing, rarefaction showed, was incomplete despite large depth.

This receptor was obtained from a woman aged 25 to 39 in good health. The V call is TRBV28, the J call TRBJ1-1; the D is unclear. Source material: naive CD8+ T cells sorted from blood. This CDR3 is CASSLGRITEAFF. CDR3 coding DNA: TGTGCCAGCAGTTTAGGCCGGATCACTGAAGCTTTCTTT.